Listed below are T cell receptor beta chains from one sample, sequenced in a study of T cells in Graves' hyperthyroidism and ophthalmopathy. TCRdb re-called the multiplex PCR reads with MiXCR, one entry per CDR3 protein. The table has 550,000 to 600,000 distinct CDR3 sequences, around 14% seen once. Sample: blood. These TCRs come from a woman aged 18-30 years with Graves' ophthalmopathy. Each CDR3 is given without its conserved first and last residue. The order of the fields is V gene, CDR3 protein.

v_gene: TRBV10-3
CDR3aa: ATNGGHYGYT

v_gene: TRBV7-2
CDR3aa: ASSLASLTSGSRELF

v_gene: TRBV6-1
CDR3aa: ASTAGGDTQY

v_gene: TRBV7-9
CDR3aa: ASSLGGLSYNEQI

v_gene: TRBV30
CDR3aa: ASDRSYEQY

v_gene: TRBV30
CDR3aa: AWSVGINQPQH

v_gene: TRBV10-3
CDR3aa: AISNSGGANEKLF

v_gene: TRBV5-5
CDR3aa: ASSQDRRGVDTEAF

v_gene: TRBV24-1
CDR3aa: ATSDSGGLNSGNTIY

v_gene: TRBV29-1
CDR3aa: SVPAGGADEKLF

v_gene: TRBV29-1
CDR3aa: SAGQGAPTKNIQY

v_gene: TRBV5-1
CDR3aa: ASSLRAGPGADTQY

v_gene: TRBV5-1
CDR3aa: ASSWGQADTQY

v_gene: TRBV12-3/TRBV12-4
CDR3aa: ASRTGRSRVGHFGNTIY

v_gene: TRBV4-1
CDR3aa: ASSQEGGDEQY

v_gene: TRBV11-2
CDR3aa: ASSPGPTGYKAGELF

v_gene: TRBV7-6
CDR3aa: ASSLGTSGSGGNTGELF

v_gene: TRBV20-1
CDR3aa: SARAGTQMNEQF

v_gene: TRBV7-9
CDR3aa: ASSTGLAVAETQY

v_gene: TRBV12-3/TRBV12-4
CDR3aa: ASSSNRVRDEQF

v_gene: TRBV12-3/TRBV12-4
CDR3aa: ASSLMLAATYEQY

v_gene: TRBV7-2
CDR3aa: ASSLGGWDEQY

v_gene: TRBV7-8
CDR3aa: ASSLPGTGVNEQF

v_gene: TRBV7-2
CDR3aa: ASNNRPGPSAKNIQY

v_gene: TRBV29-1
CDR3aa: SVGGLAGPPDTQY

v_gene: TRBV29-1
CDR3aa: SVEVPGYGYT

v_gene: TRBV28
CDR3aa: ASSLSLFGPYSNQPQH

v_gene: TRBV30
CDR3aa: AWSGRGVRQPQH

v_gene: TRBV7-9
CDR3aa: ASSYRSGLAGITDTQY

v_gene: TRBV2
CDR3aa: ASKRGQLNTEAF

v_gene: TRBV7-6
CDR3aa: ASSLSDGANYEQY

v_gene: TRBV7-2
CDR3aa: ASSPSRRLTWDGYT

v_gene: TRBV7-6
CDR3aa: ASSPRPLAGGGVSTDTQY

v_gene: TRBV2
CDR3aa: ASLSSNTIY

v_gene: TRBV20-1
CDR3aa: SASVVGLVHNEQF

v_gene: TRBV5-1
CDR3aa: ASSFVPSSARETQY

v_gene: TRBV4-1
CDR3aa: ASSAGTGGSGYT

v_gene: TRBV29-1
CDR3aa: SVDWENEQY

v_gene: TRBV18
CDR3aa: ASSKEGLSAGELF

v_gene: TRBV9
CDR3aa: ASSVTGTGTHEQY

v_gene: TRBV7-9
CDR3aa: ASSRSQNTYEQY

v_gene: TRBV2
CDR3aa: ASSEGYQPQH

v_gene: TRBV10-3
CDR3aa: ATCGNVETGGYEQY

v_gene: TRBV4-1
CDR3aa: ASSPDRGRLQETQY

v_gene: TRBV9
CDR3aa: ASSVAGQETQY

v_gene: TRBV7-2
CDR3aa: ASSPQGGLNQETQY

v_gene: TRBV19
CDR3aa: ASSIWDRENQPQH

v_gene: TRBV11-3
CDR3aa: ASSRPGLAGGPDTQY

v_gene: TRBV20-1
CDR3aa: SARVTRLAGEQF

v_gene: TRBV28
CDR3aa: ASSQPRDRVYEQY

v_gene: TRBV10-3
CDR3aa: AISELTGTGSYNEQF

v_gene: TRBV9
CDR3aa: ASSQTSGRAWGQF

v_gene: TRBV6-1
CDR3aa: ASRRTSGLPSDEQF

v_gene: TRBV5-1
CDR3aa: ASSLGGEVYYGYT

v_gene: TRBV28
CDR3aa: ASTPAYSPEQY